The clone carrying this TCR beta chain has just a few counts. This entry is derived from a study of blood T cell repertoires in COVID-19. How the authors handled the data: Scientists estimated how many nucleated cells there were by amplifying reference gene primers. Using immunoSEQ multiplex PCR, the repertoire was profiled, and TCRdb retains in-frame clones only, with some absent. V, J and clone size are those of that table, while D and trimming were read from the DNA. The data contain approximately 170,000 clones, roughly four fifths of them seen just once; the ten biggest clones take up less than 9%. The sample taken for sequencing was peripheral blood. The clonotype originates from a man aged 35 to 55 who had recovered from COVID-19.

The CDR3 region has the DNA TGTGCCAGCATGAACGGGAACACTGAAGCTTTCTTT. It yields the protein CASMNGNTEAFF. This sequence joins TRBV2 and TRBJ1-1; no clear D gene. This CDR3 is 12 amino acids long. Germline CDR1 is SNHLY and CDR2 is FYNNEI. V was trimmed by 7 bases and J by 1 base, leaving 7 bases between them.